What follows is one T cell receptor (beta chain) and its context. The antigen is undetermined. TCRdb keeps only in-frame clones here, not all; method: immunoSEQ multiplex PCR. The sample lists about 150,000 clones; approximately 94% were seen once. Germline trimming cut 3 bases from V and 3 bases from J; bases unmatched to any gene: 8. The CDR3 totals 17 residues. Germline lookup yields CDR1 SGHAT and CDR2 FQNNGV. The data were obtained in a study of cytomegalovirus exposure and HLA in healthy donors. Study-level results: Reportedly, cytomegalovirus status was diagnosed with high sensitivity and specificity.

What was sequenced was PBMCs. This receptor was obtained from a man between 18 and 35 years old in good health and CMV-seropositive. This chain links TRBV11-2 with TRBJ2-3; the match to TRBD2 covers 11 bases. CDR3 amino acids: CASSFTPTSGTTDTQYF. The DNA of the CDR3 is TGTGCCAGCAGCTTTACCCCGACTAGCGGGACGACAGATACGCAGTATTTT.